This is a list of T cell receptor beta chains from one sample in a study of cytomegalovirus exposure and HLA in healthy donors. Sequencing was performed with immunoSEQ multiplex PCR; in TCRdb, only in-frame clones are kept and a portion is missing. The data contain 100,000 to 150,000 clones, roughly nine tenths of them singletons. Sequencing input: PBMCs. The receptor source for this set is a woman under 30 in good health and CMV-seronegative. CDR3s include the opening cysteine and the closing phenylalanine or tryptophan. The D gene is left open where the match is weak. For some rows the clone size is stated as once, few or many, or as a class when expanded; others skip it.

length	size	D	V	J	DNA	CDR3
13	NA	TRBD2	TRBV19	TRBJ2-1	TGTGCCAGTAAACTAGCGGAATACAATGAGCAGTTCTTC	CASKLAEYNEQFF
16	NA	NA	TRBV9	TRBJ2-1	TGTGCCAGCAACCCGTGGGGCAGGACACTCTACAATGAGCAGTTCTTC	CASNPWGRTLYNEQFF
16	once	NA	TRBV10-2	TRBJ2-7	TGCGCCAGCAGTGAGTCGATAGGGAGGCCCCACTACGAGCAGTACTTC	CASSESIGRPHYEQYF
14	NA	TRBD2	TRBV7-9	TRBJ2-5	TGTGCCAGCAGACTAGCGGGAGGCCAAGAGACCCAGTACTTC	CASRLAGGQETQYF
15	NA	NA	TRBV27	TRBJ2-4	TGTGCCAGCAGTCCCATAACTTCCTCCAAAAACATTCAGTACTTC	CASSPITSSKNIQYF
12	NA	NA	TRBV13	TRBJ1-2	TGTGCCAGCAGCTTAGCGGGGGTTGGCTACACCTTC	CASSLAGVGYTF
14	NA	NA	TRBV7-6	TRBJ2-3	TGTGCCAGCAGCTTGAGTCCCAGCACAGATACGCAGTATTTT	CASSLSPSTDTQYF
16	NA	NA	TRBV5-1	TRBJ1-1	TGCGCCAGCAGCTTAGGGGGTTGGGACATGAACACTGAAGCTTTCTTT	CASSLGGWDMNTEAFF
15	NA	TRBD1	TRBV28	TRBJ2-7	TGTGCCAGCGCCCCCACGACAGGGGGACCCTACGAGCAGTACTTC	CASAPTTGGPYEQYF
16	NA	NA	TRBV25-1	TRBJ2-2	TGTGCCAGCAGTGAAGCCGAAGCCCGACTCACCGGGGAGCTGTTTTTT	CASSEAEARLTGELFF
14	NA	NA	TRBV6-5	TRBJ2-1	TGTGCCAGCAGTTTCACGGACAGTTACAATGAGCAGTTCTTC	CASSFTDSYNEQFF
14	NA	NA	TRBV30	TRBJ1-5	TGTGCCTGGAGTACAAGGCTAGGTAATCAGCCCCAGCATTTT	CAWSTRLGNQPQHF
12	NA	NA	TRBV25-1	TRBJ2-1	TGTGCCAGCACGGGGAGCCGGAATGAGCAGTTCTTC	CASTGSRNEQFF
21	NA	NA	TRBV6-1	TRBJ1-2	TGTGCCAGCAGTGAAGGGAAGGGGCTGGCCGAGTATTCTGGGGCCGTCTATGGCTACACCTTC	CASSEGKGLAEYSGAVYGYTF
14	NA	TRBD1	TRBV4-2	TRBJ2-1	TGTGCCAGCAGCCCAGGGGACAGCATGAATGAGCAGTTCTTC	CASSPGDSMNEQFF
15	NA	TRBD2	TRBV19	TRBJ2-1	TGTGCCAGTACCCCACGGGGGGGGACCTACAATGAGCAGTTCTTC	CASTPRGGTYNEQFF
15	NA	TRBD2	TRBV18	TRBJ2-3	TGTGCCAGCTCACAAGCGGGGGGGCACACAGATACGCAGTATTTT	CASSQAGGHTDTQYF
14	NA	NA	TRBV6-5	TRBJ1-2	TGTGCCAGCAGTTACTCTGGACACGACTATGGCTACACCTTC	CASSYSGHDYGYTF
15	NA	TRBD1	TRBV28	TRBJ1-1	TGTGCCAGCAGTCAAGGACAGGGGAAAAACACTGAAGCTTTCTTT	CASSQGQGKNTEAFF
13	few	NA	TRBV28	TRBJ1-6	TGTGCCAGCAGTTTCAGCTATAATTCACCCCTCCACTTT	CASSFSYNSPLHF
16	NA	NA	TRBV15	TRBJ1-1	TGTGCCACCAGCAGAGAATCGACGGGTATGAACACTGAAGCTTTCTTT	CATSRESTGMNTEAFF
15	NA	NA	TRBV6-4	TRBJ2-3	TGTGCCAGCAGTGACTCTGCGGGGAGCACAGATACGCAGTATTTT	CASSDSAGSTDTQYF